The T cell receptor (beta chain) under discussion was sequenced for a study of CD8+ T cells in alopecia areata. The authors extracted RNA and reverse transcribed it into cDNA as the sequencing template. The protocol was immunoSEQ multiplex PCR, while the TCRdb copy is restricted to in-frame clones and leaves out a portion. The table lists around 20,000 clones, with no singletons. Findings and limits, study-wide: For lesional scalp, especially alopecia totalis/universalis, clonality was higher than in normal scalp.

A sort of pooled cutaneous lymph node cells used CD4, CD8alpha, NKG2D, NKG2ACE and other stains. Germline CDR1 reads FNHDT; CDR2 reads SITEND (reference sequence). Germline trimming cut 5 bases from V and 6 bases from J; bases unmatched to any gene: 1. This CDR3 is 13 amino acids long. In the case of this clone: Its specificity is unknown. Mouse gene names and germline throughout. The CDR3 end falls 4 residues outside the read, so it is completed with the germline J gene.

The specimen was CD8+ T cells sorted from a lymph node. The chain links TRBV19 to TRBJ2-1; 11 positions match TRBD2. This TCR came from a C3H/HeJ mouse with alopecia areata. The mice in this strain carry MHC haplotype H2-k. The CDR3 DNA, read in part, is TGTGCCAGCAGACTGGGGGGGCGTGCT. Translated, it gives CASRLGGRA. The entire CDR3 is CASRLGGRAEQFF. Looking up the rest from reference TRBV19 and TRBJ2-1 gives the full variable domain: GGIITQTPKFLIGQEGQKLTLKCQQNFNHDTMYWYRQDSGKGLRLIYYSITENDLQKGDLSEGYDASREKKSSFSLTVTSAQKNEMAVFLCASRLGGRAEQFFGPGTRLTVL.